This T cell receptor (beta chain) stems from a study of blood T cell repertoires in COVID-19. About the research overall: The samples span acute and convalescent COVID-19 from the United States, Italy and Spain. Nucleic acid was either cDNA or gDNA, and it came from T cells, B-cell-depleted T cells, or PBMCs.

Original data processing: Amplification with reference gene primers provided the estimates of nucleated cell counts. Repertoires were generated with immunoSEQ multiplex PCR, while TCRdb's copy carries only in-frame clones and drops some. The DNA was the basis for D and trimming; V, J and clone size are from that table. This sample has about 78,000 clones, with roughly 86% found just once. Trimming cost V 3 bases and J 9 bases; bases outside gene matches: 5. Germline values: CDR1 MRHNA, CDR2 SNTAGT. The CDR3 sequence is 15 residues long. Sequenced sample: peripheral blood. The receptor's source is a man between 50 and 59 years old with active or convalescent COVID-19. The chain couples TRBV6-4 to TRBJ1-6; 10 nucleotides match TRBD1. The CDR3 DNA reads as TGTGCCAGCAGTGATTCTAGGACAGGGGGTTCACCCCTCCACTTT. It encodes CASSDSRTGGSPLHF.